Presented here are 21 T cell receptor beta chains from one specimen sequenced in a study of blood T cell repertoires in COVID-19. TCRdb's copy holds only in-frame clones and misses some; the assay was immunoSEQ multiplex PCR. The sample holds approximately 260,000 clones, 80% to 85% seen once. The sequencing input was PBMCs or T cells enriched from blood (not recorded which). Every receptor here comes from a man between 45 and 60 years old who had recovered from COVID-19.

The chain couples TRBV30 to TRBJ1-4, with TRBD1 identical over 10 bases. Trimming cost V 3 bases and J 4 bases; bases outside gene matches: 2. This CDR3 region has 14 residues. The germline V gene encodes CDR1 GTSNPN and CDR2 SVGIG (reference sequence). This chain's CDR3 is CAWRGDRGNEKLFF. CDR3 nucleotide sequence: TGTGCCTGGAGGGGGGACAGGGGTAATGAAAAACTGTTTTTT.

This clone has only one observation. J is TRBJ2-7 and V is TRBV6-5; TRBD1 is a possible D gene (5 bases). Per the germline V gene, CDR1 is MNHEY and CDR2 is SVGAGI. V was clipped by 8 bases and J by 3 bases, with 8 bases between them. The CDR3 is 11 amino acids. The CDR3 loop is CASPGNYEQYF. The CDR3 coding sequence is TGTGCCAGCCCAGGGAACTACGAGCAGTACTTC.

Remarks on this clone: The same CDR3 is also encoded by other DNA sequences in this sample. CDR3 amino acids: CASSQGGQPQHF. CDR3 DNA: TGTGCCAGCAGCCAGGGAGGTCAGCCCCAGCATTTT. The chain employs TRBV3-1 (or the pseudogene TRBV3-2) and TRBJ1-5; D call uncertain. V was cut by 3 bases and J by 6 bases, with 6 bases left in between. The CDR3 is 12 residues long. Germline V lookup: CDR1 LGHDT, CDR2 YNNKEL (reference sequence).

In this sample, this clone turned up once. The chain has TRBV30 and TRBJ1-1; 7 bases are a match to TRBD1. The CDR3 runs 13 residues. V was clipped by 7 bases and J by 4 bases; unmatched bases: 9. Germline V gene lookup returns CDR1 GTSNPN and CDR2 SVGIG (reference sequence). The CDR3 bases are TGTGCCTTCTTCAGGGGGTCGGGCACTGAAGCTTTCTTT. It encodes CAFFRGSGTEAFF.

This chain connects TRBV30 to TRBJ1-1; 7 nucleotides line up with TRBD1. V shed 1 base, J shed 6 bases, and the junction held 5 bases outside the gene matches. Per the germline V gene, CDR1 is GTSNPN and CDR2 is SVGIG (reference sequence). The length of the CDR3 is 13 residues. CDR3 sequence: CAWSEGAWAEAFF. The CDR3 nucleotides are TGTGCCTGGAGTGAGGGGGCCTGGGCTGAAGCTTTCTTT.

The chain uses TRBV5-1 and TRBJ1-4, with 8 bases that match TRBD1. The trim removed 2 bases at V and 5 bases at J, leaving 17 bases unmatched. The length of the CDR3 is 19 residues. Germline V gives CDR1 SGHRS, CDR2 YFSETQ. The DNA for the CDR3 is TGCGCCAGCAGCTTTGGACAGGGCGATCCTCTCCGGTGGAATGAAAAACTGTTTTTT. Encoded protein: CASSFGQGDPLRWNEKLFF.

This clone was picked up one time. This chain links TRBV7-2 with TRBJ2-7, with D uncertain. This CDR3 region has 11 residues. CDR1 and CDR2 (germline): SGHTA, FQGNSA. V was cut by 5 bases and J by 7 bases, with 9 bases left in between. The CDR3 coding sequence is TGTGCCAGCAGCCCCAGCAGGGAGCAGTACTTC. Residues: CASSPSREQYF.

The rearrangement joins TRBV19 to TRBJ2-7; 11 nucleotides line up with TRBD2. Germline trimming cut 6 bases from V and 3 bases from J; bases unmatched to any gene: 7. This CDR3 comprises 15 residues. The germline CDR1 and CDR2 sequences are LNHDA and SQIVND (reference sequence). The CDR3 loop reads CASRPGTSGIYEQYF. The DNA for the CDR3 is TGTGCCAGTAGACCTGGGACTAGCGGAATCTACGAGCAGTACTTC.

Here the CDR3 reads CAISESGAADTQYF. DNA of the CDR3: TGTGCCATCAGTGAGTCGGGCGCAGCAGATACGCAGTATTTT. The chain links TRBV10-3 to TRBJ2-3; D unclear. V was pared by 0 bases and J by 4 bases, with 8 bases between. This CDR3 has 14 amino acids. CDR1 is ENHRY and CDR2 is SYGVKD in the germline V gene.

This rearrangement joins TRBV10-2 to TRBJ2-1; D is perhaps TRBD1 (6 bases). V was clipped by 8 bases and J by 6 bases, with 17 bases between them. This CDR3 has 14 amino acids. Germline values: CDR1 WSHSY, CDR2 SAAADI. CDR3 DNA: TGCGCCAGCTCCGATACAGGGTACTTCAATGAGCAGTTCTTC. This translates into CASSDTGYFNEQFF.

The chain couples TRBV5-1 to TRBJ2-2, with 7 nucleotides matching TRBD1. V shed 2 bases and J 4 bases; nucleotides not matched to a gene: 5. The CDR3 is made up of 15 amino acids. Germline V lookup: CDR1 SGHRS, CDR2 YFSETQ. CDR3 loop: CASSFRGTITGELFF. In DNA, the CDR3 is TGCGCCAGCAGCTTCAGGGGGACCATCACCGGGGAGCTGTTTTTT.

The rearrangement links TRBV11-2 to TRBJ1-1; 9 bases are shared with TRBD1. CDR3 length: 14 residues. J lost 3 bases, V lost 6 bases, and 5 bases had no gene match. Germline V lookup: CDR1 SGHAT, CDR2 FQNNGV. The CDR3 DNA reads TGTGCCAGCAGGAGGGACAGGGCGGACACTGAAGCTTTCTTT. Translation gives CASRRDRADTEAFF.

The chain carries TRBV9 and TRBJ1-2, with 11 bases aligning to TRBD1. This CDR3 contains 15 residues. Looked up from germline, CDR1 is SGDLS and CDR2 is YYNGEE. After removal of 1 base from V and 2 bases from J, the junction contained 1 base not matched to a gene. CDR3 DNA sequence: TGTGCCAGCAGCGTAAGGACAGGGGGCAACTATGGCTACACCTTC. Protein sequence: CASSVRTGGNYGYTF.

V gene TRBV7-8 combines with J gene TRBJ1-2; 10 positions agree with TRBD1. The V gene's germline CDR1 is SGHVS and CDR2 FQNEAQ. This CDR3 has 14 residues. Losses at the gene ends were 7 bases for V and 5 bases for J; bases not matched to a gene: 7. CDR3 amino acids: CASIPGQGRYGYTF. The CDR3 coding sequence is TGTGCCAGCATCCCGGGACAGGGGAGGTATGGCTACACCTTC.

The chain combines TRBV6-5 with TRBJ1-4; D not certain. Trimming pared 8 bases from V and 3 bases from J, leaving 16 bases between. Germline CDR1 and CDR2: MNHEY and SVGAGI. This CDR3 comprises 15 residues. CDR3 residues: CASQRHPSANEKLFF. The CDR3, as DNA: TGTGCCAGCCAAAGACATCCCAGTGCTAATGAAAAACTGTTTTTT.

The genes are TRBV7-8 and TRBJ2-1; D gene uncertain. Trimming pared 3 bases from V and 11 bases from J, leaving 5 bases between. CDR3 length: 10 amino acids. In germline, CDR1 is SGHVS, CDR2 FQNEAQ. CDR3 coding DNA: TGTGCCAGCAGCTTGAGCCAGCAGTTCTTC. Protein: CASSLSQQFF.

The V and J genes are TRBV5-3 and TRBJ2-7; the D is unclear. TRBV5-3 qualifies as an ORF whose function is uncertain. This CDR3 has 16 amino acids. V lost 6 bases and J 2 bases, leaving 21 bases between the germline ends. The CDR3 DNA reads TGTGCCAGAAAAAAGCCCCGCTTCCTTAATGCCTACGAGCAGTACTTC. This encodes CARKKPRFLNAYEQYF.

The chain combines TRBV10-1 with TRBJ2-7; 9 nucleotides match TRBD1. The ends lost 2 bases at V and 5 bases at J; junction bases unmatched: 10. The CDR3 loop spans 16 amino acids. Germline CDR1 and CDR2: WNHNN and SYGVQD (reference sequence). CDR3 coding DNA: TGCGCCAGCAGTGAGACGGCCGGGACAGGGTCGGACGAGCAGTACTTC. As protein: CASSETAGTGSDEQYF.

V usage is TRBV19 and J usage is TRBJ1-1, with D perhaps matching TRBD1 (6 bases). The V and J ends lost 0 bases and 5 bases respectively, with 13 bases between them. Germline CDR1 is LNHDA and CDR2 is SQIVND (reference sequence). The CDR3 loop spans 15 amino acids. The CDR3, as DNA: TGTGCCAGTAGTATAGAGGACAGCGGCCGAACTGAAGCTTTCTTT. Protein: CASSIEDSGRTEAFF.

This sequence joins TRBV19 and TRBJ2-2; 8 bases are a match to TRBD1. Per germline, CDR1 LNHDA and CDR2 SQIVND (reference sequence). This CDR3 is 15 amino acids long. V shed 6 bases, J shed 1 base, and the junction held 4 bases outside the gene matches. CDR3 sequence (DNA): TGTGCCAGTAGGAGGACAGGGAGGAACACCGGGGAGCTGTTTTTT. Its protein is CASRRTGRNTGELFF.

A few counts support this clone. CDR3 in DNA: TGTGCCAGCAGCGTAGAGACAGGATGGAATGAAAAACTGTTTTTT. Protein product: CASSVETGWNEKLFF. This chain links TRBV9 with TRBJ1-4, with D maybe TRBD1 (6 bases). V was clipped by 0 bases and J by 5 bases, with 11 bases between them. This CDR3 spans 15 amino acids. Germline values: CDR1 SGDLS, CDR2 YYNGEE. Full variable domain (missing parts from reference TRBV9 and TRBJ1-4): DSGVTQTPKHLITATGQRVTLRCSPRSGDLSVYWYQQSLDQGLQFLIQYYNGEERAKGNILERFSAQQFPDLHSELNLSSLELGDSALYFCASSVETGWNEKLFFGSGTQLSVL.